This TCR beta chain was sequenced in a study of blood T cell repertoires in COVID-19. This clone showed up just a few times. CDR1 is MNHEY and CDR2 is SVGEGT in the germline V gene. The J segment lost 5 bases and the V segment lost 0 bases, leaving 9 bases of the junction unmatched. There are 16 residues in the CDR3. Method: immunoSEQ multiplex PCR; TCRdb's copy keeps in-frame clones and lacks some. The table lists 150,000 to 200,000 clones, roughly 84% of them singletons, with about 8% in the top ten. The clonotype originates from a woman in her forties or fifties who had recovered from COVID-19. The sequencing sample was made of PBMCs or T cells enriched from blood (not recorded which). The chain links TRBV6-2 or TRBV6-3 to TRBJ2-7, with 8 bases fitting TRBD2. CDR3 coding DNA: TGTGCCAGCAGTTACTCGAAACAGCGGGAGAAGGACGAGCAGTACTTC. It translates to CASSYSKQREKDEQYF.